What follows are 27 T cell receptor beta chains derived from one specimen sequenced in a study of early T cells in non-severe SARS-CoV-2 infection (dated by TCRdb to the early 2020s). Libraries were prepared through 5' RACE. The sequencer listed for this sample is NextSeq 500. TCRdb redid the processing of the public reads, applying fastp at Q25 and MiXCR, and retained in-frame beta chains. Entries that share a CDR3 protein sequence are merged under the most common genes and DNA. In all, the sample holds around 55,000 distinct CDR3 sequences, and 5.5% to 8.5% of those were seen once. Jointly, the top ten make up about 5.8% of the sample. The sample here was whole blood, taken at baseline. The receptor source for this set is an adult who was a healthcare worker with PCR-confirmed SARS-CoV-2 infection or an uninfected control (not recorded which).

The sample holds many counts of this clonotype. The chain carries TRBV7-2 and TRBJ2-5; D gene uncertain. The CDR3 is 14 amino acids. Trimming removed 5 bases from V and 2 bases from J, with 12 bases in between. Germline V lookup: CDR1 SGHTA, CDR2 FQGNSA. The CDR3 loop is CASSAATLQETQYF. DNA of the CDR3: TGTGCCAGCAGCGCCGCCACCCTTCAAGAGACCCAGTACTTC.

This clonotype was seen more than once but under ten times. The rearrangement uses TRBV5-1 and TRBJ2-5; D not certain. The CDR3 contains 14 residues. Per the germline V gene, CDR1 is SGHRS and CDR2 is YFSETQ. V shed 1 base and J shed 4 bases, with 11 bases lying between them. CDR3: CASSLSQLLETQYF. CDR3 in DNA: TGCGCCAGCAGCTTGAGCCAGTTATTAGAGACCCAGTACTTC.

This clonotype was detected many times. This sequence joins TRBV20-1 and TRBJ1-1; maybe TRBD1 (6 bases). Trimming cost V 1 base and J 3 bases, with 12 bases left between them. The CDR3 spans 14 residues. Germline V gene lookup returns CDR1 DFQATT and CDR2 SNEGSKA (reference sequence). CDR3 in DNA: TGCAGTGCTAGAGGCAGGGCAGGGGACACTGAAGCTTTCTTT. Protein sequence: CSARGRAGDTEAFF.

This clonotype was observed a few times. The V call is TRBV19, the J call TRBJ2-7; D might be TRBD1 or TRBD2, each matching 5 bases. Germline V gene sequence: CDR1 LNHDA, CDR2 SQIVND (reference sequence). Trimming shortened V by 3 bases and J by 3 bases, and 15 bases separated the two germline ends. This CDR3 is built from 15 residues. Written as DNA, the CDR3 is TGTGCCAGTAGTATCGTTCCCGGGACGCTCTACGAGCAGTACTTC. Amino acids: CASSIVPGTLYEQYF. Supplemented by reference TRBV19 and TRBJ2-7, the full variable domain reads DGGITQSPKYLFRKEGQNVTLSCEQNLNHDAMYWYRQDPGQGLRLIYYSQIVNDFQKGDIAEGYSVSREKKESFPLTVTSAQKNPTAFYLCASSIVPGTLYEQYFGPGTRLTVT.

This clonotype appeared a few times. The genes are TRBV30 and TRBJ2-5, with 9 bases that match TRBD2. Germline CDR1 GTSNPN, CDR2 SVGIG (reference sequence). V was clipped by 5 bases and J by 4 bases; unmatched bases: 8. This CDR3 is 14 amino acids long. CDR3 DNA: TGTGCCTGGGGGAGCGGGGGGACCGGAGAGACCCAGTACTTC. It translates to CAWGSGGTGETQYF.

On this clonotype: A much larger clone differs by one base, so this may be a read error. The V call is TRBV4-2, the J call TRBJ2-1, with 10 nucleotides matching TRBD2. The CDR3 has 16 amino acids. CDR1 is LGHNA and CDR2 is YNFKEQ in the germline V gene. CDR3 region: CAISQVSGGAGNEQFF. Written as DNA, the CDR3 is TGTGCCATCAGCCAAGTCAGCGGGGGGGCCGGCAATGAGCAGTTCTTC.

This clonotype was observed many times. The chain couples TRBV20-1 to TRBJ2-7; TRBD2 is a possible D gene (6 bases). This CDR3 is 14 amino acids long. V was cut by 1 base and J by 2 bases, with 12 bases left in between. Germline V CDR1 and CDR2: DFQATT, SNEGSKA (reference sequence). CDR3 region: CSARVILATYEQYF. The CDR3 DNA reads as TGCAGTGCTAGAGTTATCCTAGCGACCTACGAGCAGTACTTC.

Many counts were recorded for this clonotype. This chain joins TRBV20-1 and TRBJ2-3; 7 bases match TRBD2. Germline assignment: CDR1 DFQATT and CDR2 SNEGSKA (reference sequence). Trimming at V came to 7 bases and at J to 6 bases, leaving 13 bases not matched to a gene. The CDR3 totals 14 residues. The CDR3 DNA reads TGCAGTGGGACCCGGCTTCTTAGCGGGGATACGCAGTATTTT. Its protein product is CSGTRLLSGDTQYF.

J is TRBJ1-4 and V is TRBV18, with TRBD1 as a possible D gene (5 bases). The CDR3 runs to 15 residues. V shed 4 bases and J shed 6 bases, with 15 bases lying between them. Germline CDR1 reads KGHSH; CDR2 reads LQKENI. As DNA, the CDR3 is TGTGCCAGCTCACAGCAACAGGAATTTGATGAAAAACTGTTTTTT. Residues: CASSQQQEFDEKLFF.

The V and J genes are TRBV5-1 and TRBJ1-6; D uncertain. V lost 0 bases and J 0 bases, leaving 13 bases between the germline ends. Per the germline V gene, CDR1 is SGHRS and CDR2 is YFSETQ. CDR3 length: 18 residues. Written as DNA, the CDR3 is TGCGCCAGCAGCTTGGCGCACGGCAGCAGCTCCTATAATTCACCCCTCCACTTT. Translation: CASSLAHGSSSYNSPLHF.

The table lists this clonotype with many counts. This chain links TRBV20-1 with TRBJ1-1; D not resolved. Germline CDR1 and CDR2: DFQATT and SNEGSKA (reference sequence). This CDR3 has 12 amino acids. Trimming stripped 4 bases from V and 1 base from J, with 7 bases between. For the CDR3, the DNA is TGCAGTGCTACGCGAGAGAACACTGAAGCTTTCTTT. It yields the protein CSATRENTEAFF.

This clonotype was counted only a few times. The chain combines TRBV5-1 with TRBJ2-3; D ambiguous. This CDR3 has 14 residues. V was pared by 3 bases and J by 3 bases, with 11 bases between. CDR1 is SGHRS and CDR2 is YFSETQ in the germline V gene. The CDR3 reads CASSSEWPTDTQYF. As DNA, the CDR3 is TGCGCCAGCAGCTCGGAGTGGCCGACAGATACGCAGTATTTT.

This clonotype was found many times. The rearrangement uses TRBV20-1 and TRBJ2-2; D is uncertain. The germline V and J ends were trimmed by 5 bases and 3 bases, with 13 bases remaining between them. The V gene's germline CDR1 is DFQATT and CDR2 SNEGSKA (reference sequence). CDR3 size: 14 residues. The CDR3 region is CSADPGPYTGELFF. The CDR3 nucleotides are TGCAGTGCTGACCCCGGACCATACACCGGGGAGCTGTTTTTT.

In this sample, this clonotype turned up many times. The V call is TRBV5-3, the J call TRBJ1-5; possible D gene TRBD1, 5 bases. TRBV5-3 belongs to the ORF category, with a function that is uncertain. The CDR3 spans 16 residues. Trimming removed 0 bases at V and 6 bases at J, with 16 bases between. The CDR3 nucleotides are TGTGCCAGAAGCTTGGCCGGTAGGGGCATGGGTCAGCCCCAGCATTTT. Translation: CARSLAGRGMGQPQHF.

This chain connects TRBV5-1 to TRBJ2-2; perhaps TRBD2 as D (6 bases). The CDR3 runs to 15 residues. Trimming took 0 bases from V and 4 from J, leaving 10 bases between them. Looked up from germline, CDR1 is SGHRS and CDR2 is YFSETQ. CDR3 bases: TGCGCCAGCAGCTTGGTAGGGAGGATCACCGGGGAGCTGTTTTTT. Protein: CASSLVGRITGELFF.

On this clonotype itself: A much larger clone is a single base away; this may be a read error. V gene TRBV5-1 combines with J gene TRBJ2-1, with 8 bases matching TRBD2. Germline V gene sequence: CDR1 SGHRS, CDR2 YFSETQ. This CDR3 spans 15 amino acids. The chain's CDR3 is CASSPFGGARHEQSF. CDR3 bases: TGCGCCAGCAGTCCCTTCGGGGGGGCCCGCCATGAGCAGTCCTTC.

This clonotype appeared many times. The genes are TRBV12-3 or TRBV12-4 and TRBJ1-2, with a tentative D call TRBD1 (5 bases). The CDR3 has 12 amino acids. Trimming stripped 6 bases from V and 4 bases from J, with 9 bases between. The CDR3 coding sequence is TGTGCCAGCAGCCAGGGACCCTATGGCTACACCTTC. Its protein product is CASSQGPYGYTF.

This clonotype came up many times. V is TRBV4-3 and J is TRBJ2-7, with a possible D match to TRBD2 (5 bases). CDR1 is LGHNA and CDR2 is YSLEER in the germline V gene. V was shortened by 1 base and J by 5 bases, with 15 bases between the two germline ends. CDR3 length: 15 amino acids. DNA for the CDR3: TGCGCCAGCAGCCAAGGAGGGCTACCCGGGGACGAGCAGTACTTC. Protein product: CASSQGGLPGDEQYF.

This clonotype has just a few counts. V is TRBV28 and J is TRBJ1-1; 9 bases are shared with TRBD1. The ends lost 5 bases at V and 10 bases at J; junction bases unmatched: 8. The CDR3 sequence is 13 residues long. Germline V gives CDR1 MDHEN, CDR2 SYDVKM. The CDR3 DNA follows: TGTGCCAGCAGTCTAAGGACAGGGGCGGGAGCTTTCTTT. This sequence encodes CASSLRTGAGAFF.

This chain joins TRBV29-1 and TRBJ2-3; no clear D gene. This CDR3 comprises 12 residues. Trimming took 4 bases from V and 1 from J, leaving 6 bases between them. The germline V gene has CDR1 SQVTM and CDR2 ANQGSEA. The CDR3 sequence is CSVVYGTDTQYF. CDR3 coding DNA: TGCAGCGTTGTGTATGGCACAGATACGCAGTATTTT.

V is TRBV6-5 and J is TRBJ1-2, with TRBD1 matching 7 bases. J gave up 4 bases and V 6 bases, and 5 bases lay outside the gene matches. The CDR3 loop spans 13 amino acids. Germline assignment: CDR1 MNHEY and CDR2 SVGAGI. The CDR3 DNA reads as TGTGCCAGCAGACCCAACAGGGGCTATGGCTACACCTTC. This translates into CASRPNRGYGYTF.

Ten or more counts support this clonotype. The rearrangement links TRBV5-1 to TRBJ1-6; D is uncertain. Germline V gives CDR1 SGHRS, CDR2 YFSETQ. CDR3 length: 13 amino acids. The ends were cut back, 0 bases at V and 8 bases at J, with 6 bases in the middle. The CDR3 protein is CASSLDGDSPLHF. The CDR3 DNA reads TGCGCCAGCAGCTTGGATGGAGATTCACCCCTCCACTTT. Combining the CDR3 with reference TRBV5-1 and TRBJ1-6 gives the whole variable domain KAGVTQTPRYLIKTRGQQVTLSCSPISGHRSVSWYQQTPGQGLQFLFEYFSETQRNKGNFPGRFSGRQFSNSRSEMNVSTLELGDSALYLCASSLDGDSPLHFGNGTRLTVT.

This clonotype was counted ten times or more. The rearrangement links TRBV5-1 to TRBJ2-2; no clear D. Germline V CDR1 and CDR2: SGHRS, YFSETQ. The CDR3 consists of 13 residues. Deletions cut 0 bases from V and 6 bases from J, with 6 bases between. For the CDR3, the DNA is TGCGCCAGCAGCTTGGAGTGGGCCGGGGAGCTGTTTTTT. Translating it yields CASSLEWAGELFF.

This rearrangement joins TRBV18 to TRBJ2-5; D gene ambiguous. The CDR3 has 14 amino acids. CDR1 is KGHSH, CDR2 LQKENI, per germline. V was shortened by 3 bases and J by 2 bases, with 10 bases between the two germline ends. The CDR3: CASSPGRDQETQYF. Here the CDR3 DNA reads TGTGCCAGCTCACCGGGCAGAGATCAAGAGACCCAGTACTTC.

This clonotype came up many times. This chain connects TRBV15 to TRBJ2-3, with D perhaps TRBD1 (6 bases). The CDR3 contains 14 residues. Germline V gene data show CDR1 as LNHNV and CDR2 as YYDKDF (reference sequence). Trimming shortened V by 0 bases and J by 4 bases, and 8 bases separated the two germline ends. Here the CDR3 DNA reads TGTGCCACCAGCAGAGATGGGGGCCCAGATACGCAGTATTTT. It yields the protein CATSRDGGPDTQYF.

There are many counts of this clonotype. The rearrangement joins TRBV2 to TRBJ2-2, with unresolved D. Germline V lookup: CDR1 SNHLY, CDR2 FYNNEI. The length of the CDR3 is 14 residues. V was clipped by 11 bases and J by 5 bases, with 18 bases between them. The CDR3 nucleotides read TGTGCCTGCAATCCTGGCCCCTGGACCGGGGAGCTGTTTTTT. This codes for CACNPGPWTGELFF.

This clonotype was seen at least ten times. This rearrangement joins TRBV2 to TRBJ1-1; D not certain. Germline V gives CDR1 SNHLY, CDR2 FYNNEI. V lost 3 bases, J lost 1 base, and 6 bases lay in between. This CDR3 is 13 amino acids long. CDR3 DNA sequence: TGTGCCAGCAGTGACCCCCCGAACACTGAAGCTTTCTTT. It is translated as CASSDPPNTEAFF. Supplemented by reference TRBV2 and TRBJ1-1, the full variable domain reads EPEVTQTPSHQVTQMGQEVILRCVPISNHLYFYWYRQILGQKVEFLVSFYNNEISEKSEIFDDQFSVERPDGSNFTLKIRSTKLEDSAMYFCASSDPPNTEAFFGQGTRLTVV.